This is a list of T cell receptor beta chains from one sample in a study of T-cell memory formation after mild COVID-19. TCRdb re-called the 5' RACE reads with MiXCR, one entry per CDR3 protein. The sample records 450,000 to 650,000 distinct CDR3 sequences, roughly a fifth being singletons. Sequenced: PBMCs or a T cell subset sorted from them (not recorded which). The receptors come from an adult woman who had mild COVID-19 (a few samples of this study predate the infection). Cell type and time point are not known. Both conserved end residues are part of each CDR3. D genes are given only for firm matches. Some rows mark clone size as missing; the rest say once, few, many or name a class of expanded clone.

>TRBJ1-1|TRBV28|NA|few
TGTGCCAGCAGCCGAATTCAGGGAGGTGACACTGAAGCTTTCTTT
CASSRIQGGDTEAFF
>TRBJ2-2|TRBV5-5|NA|NA
TGTGCCAGCAGCCCCCACCCGGGGGCCGGGGAGCTGTTTTTT
CASSPHPGAGELFF
>TRBJ2-6|TRBV12-3/TRBV12-4|NA|few
TGTGCCAGCCGGATGTCCGGGGCCAACGTCCTGACTTTC
CASRMSGANVLTF
>TRBJ1-2|TRBV9|TRBD1|NA
TGTGCCAGCAGCGTAGTCCCCACATCCGGGACAGGTTATGGCTACACCTTC
CASSVVPTSGTGYGYTF
>TRBJ1-5|TRBV2|NA|few
TGTGCCAGCAGTGGAGGGGGACCGAGCAATCAGCCCCAGCATTTT
CASSGGGPSNQPQHF
>TRBJ1-1|TRBV12-3/TRBV12-4|NA|many
TGTGCCAGCGGAGAGGCCATGAACACTGAAGCTTTCTTT
CASGEAMNTEAFF
>TRBJ2-1|TRBV27|TRBD2|few
TGTGCCAGCAGTCTAAGGACTAGCGGGAGACCCTTTGAGCAGTTCTTC
CASSLRTSGRPFEQFF
>TRBJ2-5|TRBV10-3|NA|NA
TGTGCCATCAGTGAGTCGGGGCTTCAAGAGACCCAGTACTTC
CAISESGLQETQYF
>TRBJ2-5|TRBV7-6|NA|few
TGTGCCAGCAGCTTAGAGGTGGCACCCCGGGGAGAGACCCAGTACTTC
CASSLEVAPRGETQYF
>TRBJ2-7|TRBV30|TRBD1|NA
TGTGCCCGACAGGGGGACCACTCCTACGAGCAGTACTTC
CARQGDHSYEQYF
>TRBJ2-3|TRBV5-1|TRBD1|NA
TGCGCCAGCAGCTTGGCTCGAGCCGGGACAGGGCTGACAGATACGCAGTATTTT
CASSLARAGTGLTDTQYF
>TRBJ2-3|TRBV6-1|NA|NA
TGTGCCAGCAGTGATTCCCGGTATGGGAGCACAGATACGCAGTATTTT
CASSDSRYGSTDTQYF
>TRBJ2-3|TRBV5-1|TRBD2|NA
TGCGCCAGCAGCCCACTAGCGGGAGGGCCTGGAGATACGCAGTATTTT
CASSPLAGGPGDTQYF
>TRBJ2-7|TRBV27|TRBD2|NA
TGTGCCAGCAGTCGACTAGCGGGGGGATTCTACGAGCAGTACTTC
CASSRLAGGFYEQYF
>TRBJ1-1|TRBV28|NA|NA
TGTGCCAGCAGTCCCCCTTATGACACTGAAGCTTTCTTT
CASSPPYDTEAFF
>TRBJ2-5|TRBV18|NA|NA
TGTGCCAGCTCACCGTCGGCCGTCCAAGAGACCCAGTACTTC
CASSPSAVQETQYF